These 10 T cell receptor beta chains were sequenced from one sample in a study of shared clonotypes between healthy human individuals. TCRdb's table, derived via immunoSEQ multiplex PCR, lists solely in-frame clones and lacks some. The sample gives about 2 million clones, around 95% of which show up once; under 0.15% is in the top ten. Material: naive CD4+ T cells sorted from blood. The subset here: CD45RA+ positively selected. The receptor source for this set is a man aged 18 to 30 in good health.

The chain is built from TRBV7-2 and TRBJ2-2, with D tentatively TRBD1 or TRBD2 (5 bases each). V lost 0 bases to trimming and J lost 0 bases, with 8 bases between them. The germline V gene has CDR1 SGHTA and CDR2 FQGNSA. There are 16 residues in the CDR3. Here the CDR3 DNA reads TGTGCCAGCAGCTTAGCCGGGGCCGCGAACACCGGGGAGCTGTTTTTT. As protein: CASSLAGAANTGELFF.

The chain uses TRBV30 and TRBJ1-6; D unresolved. The germline V gene has CDR1 GTSNPN and CDR2 SVGIG (reference sequence). The V gene lost 3 bases and the J gene lost 0 bases, with 9 bases spanning the gap. The CDR3 totals 15 residues. The CDR3 loop is CAWRFGRSYNSPLHF. The CDR3, as DNA: TGTGCCTGGAGATTCGGCCGCTCCTATAATTCACCCCTCCACTTT.

The J gene is TRBJ2-7, the V gene TRBV7-9; 9 nucleotides align to TRBD2. After removal of 3 bases from V and 9 bases from J, the junction contained 12 bases not matched to a gene. The CDR3 spans 15 residues. Germline-derived CDR1 and CDR2 are SEHNR and FQNEAQ (reference sequence). CDR3 sequence reads: CASSFSGGTSSVQYF. CDR3 coding DNA: TGTGCCAGCAGCTTTAGCGGGGGTACCAGTTCAGTGCAGTACTTC.

The chain carries TRBV2 and TRBJ2-7; 9 bases align to TRBD1. CDR1 is SNHLY and CDR2 is FYNNEI in the germline V gene. Trimming cost V 6 bases and J 5 bases; bases outside gene matches: 11. The CDR3 is made up of 15 amino acids. The CDR3 protein is CASSRSGTGLDEQYF. The CDR3 bases are TGTGCCAGCAGCCGTTCCGGGACAGGGCTCGACGAGCAGTACTTC.

About this clone itself: Other DNA sequences from this sample encode an identical CDR3 as well. Here the CDR3 DNA reads TGCGCCAGCAGCTCCCGGACTAGCGGGGGAACAGATACGCAGTATTTT. Its protein is CASSSRTSGGTDTQYF. This chain joins TRBV5-1 and TRBJ2-3, with TRBD2 matching over 13 bases. From germline, CDR1 is SGHRS and CDR2 YFSETQ. CDR3 length equals 16 residues. V was pared by 3 bases and J by 3 bases, with 4 bases of the junction left unmatched. The full variable domain, in which reference TRBV5-1 and TRBJ2-3 provide the parts outside the CDR3, is KAGVTQTPRYLIKTRGQQVTLSCSPISGHRSVSWYQQTPGQGLQFLFEYFSETQRNKGNFPGRFSGRQFSNSRSEMNVSTLELGDSALYLCASSSRTSGGTDTQYFGPGTRLTVL.

V is TRBV6-1 and J is TRBJ1-3, with D perhaps matching TRBD1 (6 bases). This CDR3 spans 14 amino acids. V gave up 6 bases and J gave up 0 bases, with 9 bases separating them. The germline CDR1 and CDR2 sequences are MNHNS and SASEGT. The CDR3 spells CASRDRSSGNTIYF. CDR3 bases: TGTGCCAGCAGAGACAGGAGCTCTGGAAACACCATATATTTT.

The rearrangement links TRBV30 to TRBJ2-2; a weak D match, TRBD1 (5 bases). CDR1 and CDR2 (germline): GTSNPN, SVGIG (reference sequence). The CDR3 is 11 amino acids. CDR3: CAAGRTGELFF. CDR3 bases: TGTGCGGCAGGGCGCACCGGGGAGCTGTTTTTT.

This rearrangement joins TRBV10-3 to TRBJ2-5; 8 bases line up with TRBD1. With V trimmed by 10 bases and J by 3 bases, 7 bases remained unmatched. The CDR3 runs 13 residues. In germline, CDR1 is ENHRY, CDR2 SYGVKD. The CDR3 reads CATSRTGKETQYF. The CDR3 bases are TGTGCCACGAGTCGGACAGGGAAAGAGACCCAGTACTTC.

This clone was counted only a few times. Within the sample, other DNA sequences also encode this same CDR3. The chain links TRBV2 to TRBJ2-5; no reliable D call. This CDR3 comprises 10 residues. Germline CDR1 is SNHLY and CDR2 is FYNNEI. V was pared by 8 bases and J by 5 bases, with 6 bases between. The CDR3 region has the DNA TGTGCCAGCGGCCAGGAGACCCAGTACTTC. Its translation is CASGQETQYF.

This chain joins TRBV9 and TRBJ2-7, with D unclear. The CDR3 consists of 14 residues. Germline assignment: CDR1 SGDLS and CDR2 YYNGEE. The V end was cut by 0 bases, the J end by 2 bases, with 9 bases between. CDR3 DNA: TGTGCCAGCAGCGTAGATACACGAACCTACGAGCAGTACTTC. This codes for CASSVDTRTYEQYF.